This is a list of T cell receptor beta chains from one sample in a study of blood T cell repertoires in COVID-19. Clones were sequenced by immunoSEQ multiplex PCR, and TCRdb holds only the in-frame ones, with some missing. Of about 480,000 clones listed, 70% to 90% are singletons. Source material: PBMCs or T cells enriched from blood (not recorded which). These receptors all come from a woman in her thirties or forties who had recovered from COVID-19. CDR3s include the opening cysteine and the closing phenylalanine or tryptophan. A D gene is named only where the DNA matches it firmly. Expanded clones get a size class; other rows say once, few or many, or leave the size out.

TRBJ2-1 TRBV7-7 TRBD1 - CASSFGTGNHNEQFF TGTGCTAGCAGCTTCGGGACAGGGAACCACAATGAGCAGTTCTTC
TRBJ2-1 TRBV6-4 - - CASSQQPGLLNEQFF TGTGCCAGCAGTCAGCAACCGGGACTCCTCAATGAGCAGTTCTTC
TRBJ1-3 TRBV5-1 TRBD1 many CASSSITGDGNTIYF TGCGCCAGCAGCTCCATTACAGGGGACGGAAACACCATATATTTT
TRBJ2-7 TRBV6-5 - - CASSYSGGGSYEQYF TGTGCCAGCAGCTATAGCGGAGGCGGCTCCTACGAGCAGTACTTC
TRBJ2-1 TRBV7-2 TRBD2 - CASSLGTSTEQFF TGTGCCAGCAGCTTAGGGACTAGCACGGAGCAGTTCTTC
TRBJ2-5 TRBV11-3 TRBD1 - CASSGNRGETQYF TGTGCCAGCAGCGGGAACAGGGGCGAGACCCAGTACTTC
TRBJ2-2 TRBV24-1 TRBD1 - CATSELKRDRVNTGELFF TGTGCCACCAGTGAGCTGAAAAGGGACAGGGTTAACACCGGGGAGCTGTTTTTT
TRBJ2-1 TRBV15 - - CATSRDGSQGTYNEQFF TGTGCCACCAGCAGAGATGGTTCGCAGGGAACCTACAATGAGCAGTTCTTC
TRBJ1-3 TRBV6-1 - - CASSDRDTYSGNTIYF TGTGCCAGCAGTGACCGGGACACCTACTCTGGAAACACCATATATTTT
TRBJ1-1 TRBV11-2 - - CASSLRGEATEAFF TGTGCCAGCAGCTTAAGGGGTGAGGCCACTGAAGCTTTCTTT
TRBJ2-7 TRBV5-1 - - CASSLGSSGLYEQYF TGCGCCAGCAGCTTGGGGTCCAGCGGGCTCTACGAGCAGTACTTC
TRBJ2-1 TRBV7-8 TRBD1 - CASSKTGADNEQFF TGTGCCAGCAGCAAGACAGGGGCCGACAATGAGCAGTTCTTC
TRBJ1-2 TRBV7-8 - - CASSFSEGGNYGYTF TGTGCCAGCAGCTTTTCTGAGGGGGGGAACTATGGCTACACCTTC
TRBJ1-2 TRBV19 - - CASSITASAGYTF TGTGCCAGTAGTATTACAGCTTCGGCTGGCTACACCTTC
TRBJ1-2 TRBV4-3 TRBD1 once CASSPVRRDSLYVGYTF TGCGCCAGCAGCCCCGTTAGGCGGGACAGCCTCTATGTGGGCTACACCTTC
TRBJ1-1 TRBV4-3 - once CASSPSGGTEAFF TGCGCCAGCAGCCCATCAGGAGGCACTGAAGCTTTCTTT
TRBJ2-7 TRBV15 - once CATSRDRLYEQYF TGTGCCACCAGCAGAGACAGGCTATACGAGCAGTACTTC
TRBJ2-5 TRBV7-6 TRBD2 - CASSLGTSGSRETQYF TGTGCCAGCAGCTTAGGGACTAGCGGGAGTAGGGAGACCCAGTACTTC
TRBJ2-7 TRBV7-2 TRBD2 - CASSPLGLAGGLEQYF TGTGCCAGCAGCCCCCTGGGACTAGCGGGAGGGCTCGAGCAGTACTTC
TRBJ1-2 TRBV7-9 - - CASSLEGAGYTF TGTGCCAGCAGCTTAGAAGGGGCTGGCTACACCTTC
TRBJ2-1 TRBV2 - - CASSDESDNEQFF TGTGCCAGCAGTGATGAGTCCGACAATGAGCAGTTCTTC